This TCR beta chain was sequenced in a study of cytomegalovirus exposure and HLA in healthy donors. The study ran its PCR with 60 Vbeta and 13 Jbeta primers. Generated by immunoSEQ multiplex PCR, the TCRdb table keeps only in-frame clones and is missing some. The top ten clones hold less than 3% of a sample with some 150,000 clones, approximately 80% of them seen once. This clonotype originated in a man aged 45-65 years in good health and CMV-seronegative. The sample taken for sequencing was PBMCs.

In DNA form, the CDR3 reads TGTGCCAGCAGCTTATCTGGAATTCGGGTTGAAAACATTCAGTACTTC. Translation gives CASSLSGIRVENIQYF. This chain connects TRBV11-2 to TRBJ2-4; no reliable D call. Germline values: CDR1 SGHAT, CDR2 FQNNGV. The CDR3 is 16 residues long. Between the trimmed V and J ends, which lost 2 bases and 5 bases, there was a span of 16 bases.